A single sample gave rise to the 6 T cell receptor beta chains below, sequenced in a study of vaccination effects on CD4 cells after COVID-19. Isolating CD4+ T cells followed about 11 days of culture. TCRdb's copy holds only in-frame clones and misses some; the assay was immunoSEQ multiplex PCR. The data hold about 48,000 clones, with approximately 65% observed a single time. These receptors' antigens are unknown. This material consisted of CD4+ T cells from PBMCs cultured without peptide, taken before COVID-19 vaccination. These receptors originate from a human donor who received a COVID-19 vaccine.

This rearrangement joins TRBV19 to TRBJ1-5, with TRBD1 matching 9 bases. Per the germline V gene, CDR1 is LNHDA and CDR2 is SQIVND (reference sequence). The CDR3 is 15 amino acids. Trimming took 4 bases from V and 4 from J; bases not matched to a gene: 5. The CDR3 DNA follows: TGTGCCAGTAGTAACACAGGGGGCGCAAATCAGCCCCAGCATTTT. Its protein is CASSNTGGANQPQHF.

The J gene is TRBJ2-6, the V gene TRBV6-5; unclear D gene. The CDR3 runs to 14 residues. V was clipped by 10 bases and J by 1 base, with 11 bases between them. CDR1 is MNHEY and CDR2 is SVGAGI in the germline V gene. CDR3 sequence reads: CATSQPSGANVLTF. CDR3 sequence (DNA): TGTGCCACGTCTCAACCATCTGGGGCCAACGTCCTGACTTTC.

This clone was counted a single time. CDR3 sequence reads: CASSQGGSGPSYNEQFF. CDR3 sequence (DNA): TGTGCCAGCAGCCAAGGGGGATCGGGGCCCTCCTACAATGAGCAGTTCTTC. The chain uses TRBV3-1 (or the pseudogene TRBV3-2) and TRBJ2-1; the D gene could be TRBD1 or TRBD2 (5 bases each). From germline, CDR1 is LGHDT and CDR2 YNNKEL (reference sequence). Between the trimmed V and J ends, which lost 1 base and 0 bases, there was a span of 13 bases. The CDR3 length is 17 residues.

There are a few counts of this clone. The rearrangement uses TRBV20-1 and TRBJ2-3; tentatively, D is TRBD1 or TRBD2 (5 bases each). The CDR3 sequence is 11 residues long. V dropped 5 bases and J dropped 8 bases, with 11 bases sitting between them. Germline V lookup: CDR1 DFQATT, CDR2 SNEGSKA (reference sequence). The DNA of the CDR3 is TGCAGTGCTTTTGCGAGGGGTACGCAGTATTTT. Protein: CSAFARGTQYF.

This clone was detected only once. The V call is TRBV7-2, the J call TRBJ1-1; possibly TRBD1 for D (5 bases). CDR1 and CDR2 from the germline V gene are SGHTA and FQGNSA. The CDR3 runs to 13 residues. The V end lost 1 base, the J end lost 11 bases, and 14 bases lay between the germline ends. This CDR3 is CASSLVRGGYAFF. Written as DNA, the CDR3 is TGTGCCAGCAGCTTAGTAAGGGGTGGATATGCTTTCTTT.

The rearrangement links TRBV28 to TRBJ1-2, with TRBD1 as a possible D gene (5 bases). CDR1 and CDR2 (germline): MDHEN, SYDVKM. The CDR3 has 14 amino acids. Trimming removed 4 bases from V and 6 bases from J, with 15 bases in between. CDR3 region: CASSSEGTVHGYTF. CDR3 sequence (DNA): TGTGCCAGCAGTTCAGAGGGGACCGTTCATGGCTACACCTTC.